This note documents a single T cell receptor beta chain sequence. Its specificity is unknown. This specimen comes from a study of graft-versus-host responses after intestinal transplantation. At the level of the study: Recipients uniformly received anti-thymocyte globulin induction, followed by tacrolimus and steroids for approximately 3 years. General study findings and limits: Allografts from individuals with graft-donor T cell macrochimerism displayed high graft-versus-host to host-versus-graft clonal ratios. GvH clones detected in recipient marrow included some appearing first in ileum or blood.

This table comes from immunoSEQ multiplex PCR, and its TCRdb copy is limited to in-frame clones, with some not included. Of 98,000 or so clones in the sample, approximately 84% are singletons; the top ten hold about 0.9%. The CDR3 runs 14 residues. Trimming took off 3 bases at V and 6 bases at J, with 13 bases between the two ends. Germline V CDR1 and CDR2: SGHTA, FQGTGA. The rearrangement joins TRBV7-3 to TRBJ2-3; no reliable D call. This receptor was identified in a human donor who received an intestinal transplant. The sequencing used unstimulated CD4+ T cells sorted from spleen or lymph node cells, collected before intestinal transplant. The chain's CDR3 is CASSFGTRMDTQYF. CDR3 sequence (DNA): TGTGCCAGCAGCTTCGGCACTCGGATGGATACGCAGTATTTT.